One and the same sample provided the 17 T cell receptor beta chains below, sequenced in a study of control samples from healthy donors and cancer patients (dated by TCRdb to the early 2020s). Libraries were built with the immunoSEQ multiplex PCR assay. In TCRdb, the immuneACCESS table is reduced to in-frame sequences with V and J assigned. These tables do not hold every clone; where another copy was compared, an unresolved V gene accounts for under half, and the others remain unexplained. This sample comprises 90,000 or so clones, roughly nine tenths of them detected only once. Jointly, the top ten make up approximately 14% of the sample. The sequencing input was blood. All receptors come from a woman in her sixties or seventies in good health.

The CDR3 loop reads CASSLEAGAHNEQFF. CDR3 nucleotide sequence: TGCGCCAGCAGCTTGGAAGCGGGGGCTCACAATGAGCAGTTCTTC. The chain couples TRBV5-1 to TRBJ2-1; 8 bases match TRBD2. The junction had 4 bases not matched to a gene; V was cut back by 0 bases and J by 5 bases. CDR1 SGHRS and CDR2 YFSETQ come from the germline V gene. The CDR3 consists of 15 residues. The full variable domain, its missing parts supplied by reference TRBV5-1 and TRBJ2-1, is KAGVTQTPRYLIKTRGQQVTLSCSPISGHRSVSWYQQTPGQGLQFLFEYFSETQRNKGNFPGRFSGRQFSNSRSEMNVSTLELGDSALYLCASSLEAGAHNEQFFGPGTRLTVL.

The genes are TRBV19 and TRBJ1-4; 8 nucleotides align to TRBD1. The length of the CDR3 is 15 residues. Trimming cost V 1 base and J 8 bases; bases outside gene matches: 6. Germline V gives CDR1 LNHDA, CDR2 SQIVND (reference sequence). The CDR3 region is CASSIVGTGGEKLFF. The CDR3 DNA follows: TGTGCCAGTAGTATAGTCGGCACAGGGGGAGAAAAACTGTTTTTT.

The J gene is TRBJ2-7, the V gene TRBV7-9; a possible D gene is TRBD2 (5 bases). CDR3 size: 17 residues. V was trimmed by 1 base and J by 0 bases, leaving 16 bases between them. Germline CDR1 reads SEHNR; CDR2 reads FQNEAQ (reference sequence). The CDR3 here is CASSLGLAADSSYEQYF. DNA of the CDR3: TGTGCCAGCAGCTTAGGGCTAGCCGCCGATAGCTCCTACGAGCAGTACTTC.

J is TRBJ2-1 and V is TRBV3-1 (or the pseudogene TRBV3-2); possible D gene TRBD2, 5 bases. V dropped 4 bases and J dropped 7 bases, with 5 bases sitting between them. The germline gives CDR1 LGHDT, CDR2 YNNKEL (reference sequence). The CDR3 runs to 11 residues. This CDR3 reads CASSPGNEQFF. CDR3 DNA: TGTGCCAGCAGCCCGGGAAATGAGCAGTTCTTC.

The V and J genes are TRBV5-1 and TRBJ1-2, with TRBD1 identical over 9 bases. The ends lost 4 bases at V and 7 bases at J; junction bases unmatched: 8. CDR1 is SGHRS, CDR2 YFSETQ, per germline. This CDR3 spans 14 amino acids. Written as DNA, the CDR3 is TGCGCCAGCAGCCGGGACAGGGTAAATGGTGGCTACACCTTC. This codes for CASSRDRVNGGYTF.

This clone was seen a single time. The chain links TRBV18 to TRBJ1-1, with D possibly matching TRBD1 (6 bases). Trimming removed 1 base from V and 0 bases from J, with 15 bases in between. The CDR3 is made up of 17 amino acids. Germline V CDR1 and CDR2: KGHSH, LQKENI. CDR3 in amino acids: CASSPLDSSALNTEAFF. CDR3 DNA: TGTGCCAGCTCACCACTGGACAGTTCCGCATTGAACACTGAAGCTTTCTTT. Supplemented by reference TRBV18 and TRBJ1-1, the full variable domain reads NAGVMQNPRHLVRRRGQEARLRCSPMKGHSHVYWYRQLPEEGLKFMVYLQKENIIDESGMPKERFSAEFPKEGPSILRIQQVVRGDSAAYFCASSPLDSSALNTEAFFGQGTRLTVV.

This chain joins TRBV3-1 (or the pseudogene TRBV3-2) and TRBJ1-2; possible D gene TRBD1, 6 bases. The CDR3 consists of 14 residues. Germline CDR1 LGHDT, CDR2 YNNKEL (reference sequence). Trimming left V 1 base short and J 4 bases short, with 10 bases between. CDR3 DNA: TGTGCCAGCAGCCAAGGGACAGACAGCTATGGCTACACCTTC. This translates into CASSQGTDSYGYTF.

V gene TRBV7-2 combines with J gene TRBJ2-7; D unclear. The CDR3 contains 14 residues. V was pared by 3 bases and J by 6 bases, with 15 bases between. Germline V gene sequence: CDR1 SGHTA, CDR2 FQGNSA. The CDR3 sequence is CASSLLAPTPEQYF. For the CDR3, the DNA is TGTGCCAGCAGCTTGTTGGCCCCCACGCCCGAGCAGTACTTC. Supplemented by reference TRBV7-2 and TRBJ2-7, the full variable domain reads GAGVSQSPSNKVTEKGKDVELRCDPISGHTALYWYRQSLGQGLEFLIYFQGNSAPDKSGLPSDRFSAERTGGSVSTLTIQRTQQEDSAVYLCASSLLAPTPEQYFGPGTRLTVT.

The V call is TRBV28, the J call TRBJ1-1, with a possible D match to TRBD1 (5 bases). CDR3 size: 15 residues. Germline CDR1 MDHEN, CDR2 SYDVKM. Trimming removed 4 bases at V and 1 base at J, with 13 bases between. The chain's CDR3 is CASSYPTGTNTEAFF. The CDR3 DNA reads TGTGCCAGCAGTTATCCGACCGGGACGAACACTGAAGCTTTCTTT.

The gene calls are TRBV19 and TRBJ1-4, with TRBD1 matching 9 bases. After removal of 5 bases from V and 5 bases from J, the junction contained 6 bases not matched to a gene. The CDR3 is 15 residues long. In germline, CDR1 is LNHDA, CDR2 SQIVND (reference sequence). CDR3 bases: TGTGCCAGTAGTCTAGGCGGGACAGGGAATGAAAAACTGTTTTTT. This encodes CASSLGGTGNEKLFF.

V gene TRBV5-5 combines with J gene TRBJ2-1, with D perhaps TRBD2 (6 bases). This CDR3 is built from 13 residues. Germline-derived CDR1 and CDR2 are SGHKS and YYEKEE (reference sequence). Between the trimmed V and J ends, which lost 0 bases and 8 bases, there was a span of 9 bases. Here the CDR3 DNA reads TGTGCCAGCAGCTTGGGCGGGGCGGATGAGCAGTTCTTC. This translates into CASSLGGADEQFF. The full variable domain, in which reference TRBV5-5 and TRBJ2-1 provide the parts outside the CDR3, is DAGVTQSPTHLIKTRGQQVTLRCSPISGHKSVSWYQQVLGQGPQFIFQYYEKEERGRGNFPDRFSARQFPNYSSELNVNALLLGDSALYLCASSLGGADEQFFGPGTRLTVL.

V and J are TRBV5-1 and TRBJ2-2; 7 positions agree with TRBD1. Germline V gene lookup returns CDR1 SGHRS and CDR2 YFSETQ. V was pared by 4 bases and J by 4 bases, with 4 bases of the junction left unmatched. The CDR3 consists of 14 residues. The chain's CDR3 is CASSLRDSTGELFF. The CDR3 coding sequence is TGCGCCAGCAGCCTCCGGGACAGCACCGGGGAGCTGTTTTTT.

The V gene is TRBV6-2 or TRBV6-3, the J gene TRBJ2-3; 8 bases map to TRBD1. J lost 1 base, V lost 4 bases, and 4 bases had no gene match. The CDR3 loop spans 15 amino acids. Germline CDR1 MNHEY, CDR2 SVGEGT. The CDR3 DNA follows: TGTGCCAGCAGTTGGGGACAGGCGGGCACAGATACGCAGTATTTT. Its translation is CASSWGQAGTDTQYF.

The CDR3 region has the DNA TGTGCCAGCAGCTTCGACCGGGACAGCCCCTACGAGCAGTACTTC. Residues: CASSFDRDSPYEQYF. The chain recombines TRBV7-9 with TRBJ2-7; 7 nucleotides line up with TRBD1. In germline, CDR1 is SEHNR, CDR2 FQNEAQ (reference sequence). J lost 2 bases, V lost 3 bases, and 7 bases had no gene match. CDR3 size: 15 residues.

The chain joins TRBV7-2 to TRBJ1-2; TRBD1 agrees at 9 bases. This CDR3 is built from 14 residues. The germline gives CDR1 SGHTA, CDR2 FQGNSA. V lost 5 bases and J lost 8; bases outside the gene matches: 9. The chain's CDR3 is CASSPGQGELGYTF. Written as DNA, the CDR3 is TGTGCCAGCAGCCCGGGACAGGGTGAACTCGGCTACACCTTC.

The rearrangement joins TRBV4-1 to TRBJ1-2; TRBD1 agrees at 7 bases. This CDR3 has 16 amino acids. Germline CDR1 and CDR2: MGHRA and YSYEKL. Unmatched junction bases numbered 8, after V lost 2 bases and J lost 2 bases. CDR3 sequence: CASSQPRGGRNYGYTF. The CDR3 nucleotides are TGCGCCAGCAGCCAACCCAGGGGGGGGCGGAACTATGGCTACACCTTC.

The V gene is TRBV7-8, the J gene TRBJ1-1, with 9 bases lining up with TRBD1. V gave up 5 bases and J gave up 6 bases; unmatched junction bases: 10. The CDR3 is 15 residues long. Germline CDR1 SGHVS, CDR2 FQNEAQ. The CDR3 loop is CASSAAATGGAEAFF. The CDR3 DNA reads as TGTGCCAGCAGCGCAGCCGCGACAGGGGGGGCTGAAGCTTTCTTT.